This T cell receptor beta chain was sequenced during a study of T cell responses to AZD1222 COVID-19 vaccine. General observations from the study: In all cases, repertoires were sampled only after the peak T cell response. Close to half of spike-specific TCRs reportedly recognize unmutated variant regions. There were mostly white British donors and more females than males, and clonal diversity was possibly underestimated.

For this clone: Its cognate antigen is unknown.

Data came from immunoSEQ multiplex PCR; TCRdb stores just in-frame clones and leaves some out. This sample has roughly 150,000 clones, with 90% to 95% found just once. The V gene's germline CDR1 is GTSNPN and CDR2 SVGIG (reference sequence). The CDR3 spans 13 residues. V gave up 0 bases and J gave up 6 bases, with 11 bases separating them. Both about-4-week and about-12-week second-dose recipients were combined. The source is an adult who received the AZD1222 COVID-19 vaccine. This chain joins TRBV30 and TRBJ1-2; no clear D. This specimen consisted of peripheral blood, obtained 28 days after the second AZD1222 dose. The CDR3 coding sequence is TGTGCCTGGAGTGTCGGGTATTTAAATGGCTACACCTTC. Protein product: CAWSVGYLNGYTF.